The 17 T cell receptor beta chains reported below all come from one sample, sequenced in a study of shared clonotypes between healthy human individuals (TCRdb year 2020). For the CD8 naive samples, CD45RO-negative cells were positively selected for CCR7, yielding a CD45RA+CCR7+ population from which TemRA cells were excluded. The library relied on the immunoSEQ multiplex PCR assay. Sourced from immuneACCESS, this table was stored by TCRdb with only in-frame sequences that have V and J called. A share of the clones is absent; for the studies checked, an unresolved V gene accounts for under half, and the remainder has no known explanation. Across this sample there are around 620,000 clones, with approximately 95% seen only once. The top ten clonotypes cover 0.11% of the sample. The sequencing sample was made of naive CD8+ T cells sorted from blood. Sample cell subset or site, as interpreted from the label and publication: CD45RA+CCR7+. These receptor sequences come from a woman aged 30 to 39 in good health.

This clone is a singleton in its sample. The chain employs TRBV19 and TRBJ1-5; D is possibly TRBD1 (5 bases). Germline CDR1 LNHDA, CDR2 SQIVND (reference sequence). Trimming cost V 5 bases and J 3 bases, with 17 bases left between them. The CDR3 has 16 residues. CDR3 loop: CASSPKDKWDNQPQHF. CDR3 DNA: TGTGCCAGTAGTCCAAAGGACAAATGGGACAATCAGCCCCAGCATTTT.

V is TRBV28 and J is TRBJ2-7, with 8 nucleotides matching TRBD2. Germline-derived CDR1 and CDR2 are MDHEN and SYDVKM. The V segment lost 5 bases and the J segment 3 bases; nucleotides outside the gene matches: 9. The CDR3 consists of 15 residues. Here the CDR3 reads CASSPNREGGYEQYF. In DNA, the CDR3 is TGTGCCAGCAGTCCCAACCGGGAGGGTGGCTACGAGCAGTACTTC. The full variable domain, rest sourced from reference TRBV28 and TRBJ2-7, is DVKVTQSSRYLVKRTGEKVFLECVQDMDHENMFWYRQDPGLGLRLIYFSYDVKMKEKGDIPEGYSVSREKKERFSLILESASTNQTSMYLCASSPNREGGYEQYFGPGTRLTVT.

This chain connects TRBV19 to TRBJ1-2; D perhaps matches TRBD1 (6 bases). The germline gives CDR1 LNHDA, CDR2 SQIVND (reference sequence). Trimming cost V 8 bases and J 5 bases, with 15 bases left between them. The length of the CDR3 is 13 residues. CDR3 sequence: CASRGGESYGYTF. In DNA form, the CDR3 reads TGTGCCAGTCGAGGGGGGGAGAGTTATGGCTACACCTTC.

CDR3 in DNA: TGTGCCAGCATGCCGGGAGGGTCCCTTATTAATGAGCAGTTCTTC. Amino acid sequence: CASMPGGSLINEQFF. The chain recombines TRBV27 with TRBJ2-1, with 8 bases aligning to TRBD2. V dropped 7 bases and J dropped 7; count of bases not matched to a gene: 12. In germline, CDR1 is MNHEY, CDR2 SMNVEV (reference sequence). CDR3 size: 15 residues.

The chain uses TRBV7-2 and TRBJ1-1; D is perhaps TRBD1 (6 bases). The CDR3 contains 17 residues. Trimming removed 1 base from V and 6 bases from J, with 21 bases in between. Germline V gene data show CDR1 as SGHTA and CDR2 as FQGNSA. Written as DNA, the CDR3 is TGTGCCAGCAGCTTAGTTCTTCTTGGGGGCGGCTACGCTGAAGCTTTCTTT. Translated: CASSLVLLGGGYAEAFF.

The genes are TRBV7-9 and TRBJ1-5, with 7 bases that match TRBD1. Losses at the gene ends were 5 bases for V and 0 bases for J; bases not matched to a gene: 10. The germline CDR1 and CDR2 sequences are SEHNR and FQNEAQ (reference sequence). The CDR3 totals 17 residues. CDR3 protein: CASSGWEGAPSNQPQHF. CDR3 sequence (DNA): TGTGCCAGCAGCGGCTGGGAGGGGGCACCTAGCAATCAGCCCCAGCATTTT.

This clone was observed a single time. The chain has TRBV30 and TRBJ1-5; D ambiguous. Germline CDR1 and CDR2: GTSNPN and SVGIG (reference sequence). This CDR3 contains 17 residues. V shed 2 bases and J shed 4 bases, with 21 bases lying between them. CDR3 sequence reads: CAWSPPKPPNRNQPQHF. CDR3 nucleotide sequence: TGTGCCTGGAGTCCCCCGAAGCCACCAAATAGGAATCAGCCCCAGCATTTT.

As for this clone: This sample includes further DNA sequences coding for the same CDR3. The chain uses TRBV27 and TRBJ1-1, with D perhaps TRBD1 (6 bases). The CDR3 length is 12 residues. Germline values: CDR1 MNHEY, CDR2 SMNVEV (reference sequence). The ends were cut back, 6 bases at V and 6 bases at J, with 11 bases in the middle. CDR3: CASRTGAAEAFF. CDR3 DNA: TGTGCCAGCAGGACAGGAGCGGCTGAAGCTTTCTTT.

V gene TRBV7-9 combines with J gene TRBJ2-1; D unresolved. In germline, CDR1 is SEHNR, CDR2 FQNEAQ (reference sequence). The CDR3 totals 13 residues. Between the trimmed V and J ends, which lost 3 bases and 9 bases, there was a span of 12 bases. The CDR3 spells CASSFSGLAEQFF. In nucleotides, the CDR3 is TGTGCCAGCAGCTTTTCAGGCCTGGCTGAGCAGTTCTTC.

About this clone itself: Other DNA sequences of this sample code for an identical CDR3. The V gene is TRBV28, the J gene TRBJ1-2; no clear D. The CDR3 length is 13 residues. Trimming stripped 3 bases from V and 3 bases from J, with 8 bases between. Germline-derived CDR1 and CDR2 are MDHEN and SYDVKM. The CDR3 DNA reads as TGTGCCAGCAGTTTTCGCCTTGACTATGGCTACACCTTC. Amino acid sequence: CASSFRLDYGYTF.

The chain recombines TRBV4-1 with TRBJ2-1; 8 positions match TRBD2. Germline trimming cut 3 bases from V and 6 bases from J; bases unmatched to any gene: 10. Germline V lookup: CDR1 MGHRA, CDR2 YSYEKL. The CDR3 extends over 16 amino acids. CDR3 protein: CASSHSRKRESNEQFF. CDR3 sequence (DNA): TGCGCCAGCAGCCATTCACGGAAGCGGGAGTCCAATGAGCAGTTCTTC.

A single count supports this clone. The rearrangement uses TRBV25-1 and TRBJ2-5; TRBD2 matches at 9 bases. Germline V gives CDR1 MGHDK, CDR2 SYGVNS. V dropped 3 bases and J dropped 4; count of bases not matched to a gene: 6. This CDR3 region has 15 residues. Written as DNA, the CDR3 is TGTGCCAGCAGTGATGGTAGCGGGAGAATAGAGACCCAGTACTTC. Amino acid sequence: CASSDGSGRIETQYF.

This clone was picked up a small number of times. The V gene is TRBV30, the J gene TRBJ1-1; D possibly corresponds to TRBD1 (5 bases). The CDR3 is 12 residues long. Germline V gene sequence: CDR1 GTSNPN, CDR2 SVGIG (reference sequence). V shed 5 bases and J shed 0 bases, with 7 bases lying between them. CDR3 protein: CAWGQLNTEAFF. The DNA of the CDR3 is TGTGCCTGGGGACAACTGAACACTGAAGCTTTCTTT.

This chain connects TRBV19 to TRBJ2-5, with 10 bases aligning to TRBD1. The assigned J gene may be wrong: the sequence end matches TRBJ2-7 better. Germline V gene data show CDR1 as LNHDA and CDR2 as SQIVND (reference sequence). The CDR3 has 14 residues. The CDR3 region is CASSFGTGAYEQYF. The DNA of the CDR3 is TGTGCCAGTAGTTTCGGGACAGGGGCCTACGAGCAGTACTTC.

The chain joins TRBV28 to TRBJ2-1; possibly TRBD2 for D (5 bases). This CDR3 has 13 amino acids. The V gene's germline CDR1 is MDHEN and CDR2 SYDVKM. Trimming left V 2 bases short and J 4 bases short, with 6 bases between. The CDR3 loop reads CASSLGGYNEQFF. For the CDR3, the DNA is TGTGCCAGCAGTTTAGGAGGATACAATGAGCAGTTCTTC.

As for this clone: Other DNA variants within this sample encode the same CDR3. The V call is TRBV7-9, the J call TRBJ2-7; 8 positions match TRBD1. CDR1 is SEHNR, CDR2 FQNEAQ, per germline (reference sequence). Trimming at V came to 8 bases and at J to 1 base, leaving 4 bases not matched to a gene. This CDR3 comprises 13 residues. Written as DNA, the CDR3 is TGTGCCAGCTCCAGGACAGGGTCCTACGAGCAGTACTTC. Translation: CASSRTGSYEQYF.

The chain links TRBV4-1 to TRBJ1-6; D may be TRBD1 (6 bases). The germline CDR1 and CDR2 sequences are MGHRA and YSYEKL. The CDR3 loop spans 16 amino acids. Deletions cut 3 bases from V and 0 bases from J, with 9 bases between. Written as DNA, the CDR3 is TGCGCCAGCAGCCATGGGGGCAGCTCCTATAATTCACCCCTCCACTTT. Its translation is CASSHGGSSYNSPLHF.